The 16 T cell receptor beta chains given below trace back to one sample, sequenced in a study of human T cells and chemical hapten exposure (dated by TCRdb to the early 2020s). Per the publication, the time point label means: patch test 2, 6 weeks after DPC sensitization. The treatment or condition label corresponds to: therapeutic diphenylcyclopropenone sensitization with weekly scalp DPC. The library was prepared using RACE. Sequencing relied on a NextSeq 500. TCRdb passed the public sequencing reads through fastp at Q25 and MiXCR, retaining productive beta sequences. Rows matching on CDR3 protein sequence are summarized as one entry with the most common DNA and genes. This sample comprises about 85,000 distinct CDR3 sequences, roughly 10% of them detected only once. Of the sample, roughly 1.6% is held by the ten largest clones. The sequencing here drew on whole blood, taken in connection with sensitization to the hapten diphenylcyclopropenone (DPC). These receptors were collected from a man aged 18 to 29 with alopecia areata. Some clones in this sample may be carry-over from other donors' samples.

The chain uses TRBV6-2 or TRBV6-3 and TRBJ1-5, with 12 bases lining up with TRBD1. The CDR3 runs to 15 residues. After removal of 5 bases from V and 5 bases from J, the junction contained 4 bases not matched to a gene. Germline V gene sequence: CDR1 MNHEY, CDR2 SVGEGT. CDR3 coding DNA: TGTGCCAGCAGTACGGGACAGGGGGCTTATCAGCCCCAGCATTTT. This translates into CASSTGQGAYQPQHF.

This sequence joins TRBV4-2 and TRBJ1-4; D gene ambiguous. The V end lost 1 base, the J end lost 4 bases, and 7 bases lay between the germline ends. Germline CDR1 LGHNA, CDR2 YNFKEQ. This CDR3 region has 14 residues. The CDR3 nucleotides are TGTGCCAGCAGCCAAGGTGGTAGTAATGAAAAACTGTTTTTT. This encodes CASSQGGSNEKLFF.

This clonotype has a handful of counts. The junction departs from germline at one end; a sequencing error may be responsible. The J gene is TRBJ1-1, the V gene TRBV6-5, with D perhaps matching TRBD1 (6 bases). The CDR3 loop spans 12 amino acids. Germline V gene lookup returns CDR1 MNHEY and CDR2 SVGAGI. The CDR3 is CTSFGGGSEAFF. For the CDR3, the DNA is TGTACCAGCTTTGGAGGGGGAAGTGAAGCTTTCTTT.

The J gene is TRBJ2-7, the V gene TRBV4-1; 7 bases map to TRBD2. V lost 1 base to trimming and J lost 6 bases; unmatched junction nucleotides: 0. Germline V gene lookup returns CDR1 MGHRA and CDR2 YSYEKL. The CDR3 totals 12 residues. CDR3 in DNA: TGCGCCAGCAGCCAAGGCGGGGGCGAGCAGTACTTC. Encoded protein: CASSQGGGEQYF.

The chain combines TRBV7-8 with TRBJ2-7, with D perhaps being TRBD1 or TRBD2 (6 bases each). V lost 6 bases, J lost 2 bases, and 26 bases lay in between. Germline-derived CDR1 and CDR2 are SGHVS and FQNEAQ. This CDR3 spans 18 amino acids. The CDR3, as DNA: TGTGCCAGCAGACCCCCGGGGGCCCTACCGGGGCCTGCCTACGAGCAGTACTTC. The encoded protein is CASRPPGALPGPAYEQYF.

The J gene is TRBJ2-1, the V gene TRBV7-8, with unresolved D. Germline lookup yields CDR1 SGHVS and CDR2 FQNEAQ. V was pared by 6 bases and J by 5 bases, with 5 bases between. This CDR3 region has 11 residues. CDR3 DNA: TGTGCCAGCAGGTCGAACAATGAGCAGTTCTTC. This translates into CASRSNNEQFF.

This clonotype was detected many times. The rearrangement joins TRBV4-1 to TRBJ2-1, with TRBD2 matching 10 bases. Germline CDR1 MGHRA, CDR2 YSYEKL. This CDR3 contains 15 residues. V trimming: 4 bases; J trimming: 7 bases; junction bases outside the gene matches: 7. The CDR3 reads CASSLGLAERNEQFF. CDR3 in DNA: TGCGCCAGCAGCCTAGGACTAGCGGAGCGAAATGAGCAGTTCTTC.

This clonotype was observed a few times. This chain joins TRBV7-9 and TRBJ2-1; TRBD1 or TRBD2 may be the D gene (5 bases each). V lost 5 bases and J lost 2, with 16 bases in between. The CDR3 runs 16 residues. CDR1 is SEHNR and CDR2 is FQNEAQ in the germline V gene (reference sequence). CDR3 protein: CASSHSGTGPYNEQFF. The DNA of the CDR3 is TGTGCCAGCAGCCACTCGGGGACGGGACCCTACAATGAGCAGTTCTTC.

Ten or more counts support this clonotype. The chain uses TRBV29-1 and TRBJ2-2; 11 positions agree with TRBD1. CDR3 size: 13 residues. V shed 7 bases and J 5 bases; nucleotides not matched to a gene: 3. Germline CDR1 and CDR2: SQVTM and ANQGSEA. In DNA form, the CDR3 reads TGCAGCGCTGGGACAGGGGGAACCGGGGAGCTGTTTTTT. Encoded protein: CSAGTGGTGELFF.

This clonotype was picked up a small number of times. The chain is built from TRBV7-2 and TRBJ2-1, with TRBD2 matching 8 bases. The germline gives CDR1 SGHTA, CDR2 FQGNSA. CDR3 length equals 17 residues. After removal of 1 base from V and 0 bases from J, the junction contained 5 bases not matched to a gene. In nucleotides, the CDR3 is TGTGCCAGCAGCTTAGTCCAGCGGGGGAGCTCCTACAATGAGCAGTTCTTC. Translating gives CASSLVQRGSSYNEQFF.

This clonotype was seen at least ten times. Here the CDR3 reads CSATGLSNQPQHF. CDR3 DNA sequence: TGCAGTGCTACAGGGTTAAGCAATCAGCCCCAGCATTTT. This chain connects TRBV20-1 to TRBJ1-5, with a tentative D call TRBD1 (5 bases). Germline CDR1 DFQATT, CDR2 SNEGSKA (reference sequence). The CDR3 is 13 residues long. The V and J ends lost 4 bases and 1 base respectively, with 8 bases between them.

This clonotype was counted at least ten times. The rearrangement joins TRBV6-2 or TRBV6-3 to TRBJ1-2; D gene uncertain. The CDR3 runs to 12 residues. V dropped 7 bases and J dropped 4 bases, with 10 bases sitting between them. Germline CDR1 reads MNHEY; CDR2 reads SVGEGT. The CDR3 DNA reads TGTGCCAGCAAGCCGACCTTCTATGGCTACACCTTC. It encodes CASKPTFYGYTF.

This clonotype was recorded a few times. The junction departs from germline at one end; a sequencing error may be responsible. Written as DNA, the CDR3 is TGTGCCAGCAGCGAAGAAGACAGGGCGGTCAATCAGCCCCAGCATTTT. Its protein is CASSEEDRAVNQPQHF. The chain joins TRBV3-1 to TRBJ1-5, with 7 bases matching TRBD1. This CDR3 contains 16 residues. The germline V gene has CDR1 LGHDT and CDR2 YNNKEL (reference sequence).

This clonotype was seen at least ten times. This chain connects TRBV12-3 or TRBV12-4 to TRBJ1-1; the D gene is possibly TRBD1 (6 bases). Trimming cost V 7 bases and J 3 bases, with 15 bases left between them. CDR3 size: 14 residues. CDR3 bases: TGTGCCAGCACCCTACAGGGTCCCCACACTGAAGCTTTCTTT. This codes for CASTLQGPHTEAFF.

Many counts were recorded for this clonotype. The chain combines TRBV6-2 or TRBV6-3 with TRBJ2-7, with 12 positions matching TRBD1. CDR1 is MNHEY and CDR2 is SVGEGT in the germline V gene. This CDR3 comprises 16 residues. The J segment lost 5 bases and the V segment lost 6 bases, leaving 11 bases of the junction unmatched. CDR3 sequence reads: CASSGNAGTGGDEQYF. The CDR3 nucleotides read TGTGCCAGCAGCGGCAACGCAGGGACAGGGGGCGACGAGCAGTACTTC.

This clonotype was observed many times. The J gene is TRBJ2-7, the V gene TRBV20-1; 11 nucleotides match TRBD2. The junction had 6 bases not matched to a gene; V was cut back by 4 bases and J by 1 base. This CDR3 spans 15 amino acids. Germline V gives CDR1 DFQATT, CDR2 SNEGSKA (reference sequence). This CDR3 is CSAIQLAGVSYEQYF. The DNA of the CDR3 is TGCAGTGCTATACAACTAGCGGGGGTTTCCTACGAGCAGTACTTC.